This passage covers 27 T cell receptor beta chains from one sample sequenced in a study of PD-1 blockade in classical Hodgkin lymphoma. Data came from immunoSEQ multiplex PCR; TCRdb stores just in-frame clones and leaves some out. The top ten clones hold over 4.5% of a sample with 20,000 to 25,000 clones, under 70% of them seen once. Relapse after autologous stem cell transplantation occurred in every patient, and brentuximab vedotin exposure varied. Sequencing was performed on peripheral blood mononuclear cells (PBMCs), taken at baseline. Receptors originate from a human donor with classical Hodgkin lymphoma.

The chain joins TRBV7-9 to TRBJ1-2; weak D call: TRBD1 (6 bases). Deletions cut 5 bases from V and 8 bases from J, with 18 bases between. Germline CDR1 reads SEHNR; CDR2 reads FQNEAQ (reference sequence). There are 14 residues in the CDR3. Here the CDR3 DNA reads TGTGCCAGCAGCCCACAGGGACGTGGGGACGGCTACACCTTC. The encoded protein is CASSPQGRGDGYTF.

The chain uses TRBV28 and TRBJ1-2, with D possibly being TRBD1 (5 bases). This CDR3 is 13 amino acids long. V dropped 8 bases and J dropped 2 bases, with 12 bases sitting between them. Germline assignment: CDR1 MDHEN and CDR2 SYDVKM. The CDR3 is CASGGGGNYGYTF. The CDR3 DNA sequence: TGTGCCAGCGGGGGAGGCGGGAACTATGGCTACACCTTC.

The genes are TRBV4-2 and TRBJ1-5; 10 nucleotides align to TRBD1. After removal of 1 base from V and 6 bases from J, the junction contained 3 bases not matched to a gene. CDR1 and CDR2 from the germline V gene are LGHNA and YNFKEQ. This CDR3 spans 15 amino acids. CDR3 loop: CASSQGQGAIQPQHF. In DNA, the CDR3 is TGTGCCAGCAGCCAAGGACAGGGGGCAATTCAGCCCCAGCATTTT.

The chain couples TRBV12-5 to TRBJ1-2; perhaps TRBD1 as D (5 bases). CDR1 and CDR2 (germline): LGHNT, FRNRAP. The CDR3 consists of 12 residues. V was cut by 6 bases and J by 6 bases, with 11 bases left in between. Here the CDR3 reads CASGPGIHGYTF. CDR3 nucleotide sequence: TGTGCTAGTGGCCCAGGGATCCATGGCTACACCTTC.

This chain joins TRBV19 and TRBJ2-7; TRBD2 might be the D (6 bases). This CDR3 has 14 amino acids. Trimming took off 1 base at V and 4 bases at J, with 11 bases between the two ends. CDR1 is LNHDA and CDR2 is SQIVND in the germline V gene (reference sequence). CDR3 coding DNA: TGTGCCAGTAGTATAGCCTGGACTACTTACGAGCAGTACTTC. It yields the protein CASSIAWTTYEQYF.

CDR3 loop: CASKTGGLIAEAFF. The CDR3 nucleotides read TGTGCCAGTAAAACAGGGGGCCTTATTGCTGAAGCTTTCTTT. The V call is TRBV19, the J call TRBJ1-1, with TRBD1 matching 9 bases. The V segment lost 7 bases and the J segment 6 bases; nucleotides outside the gene matches: 9. Germline CDR1 and CDR2: LNHDA and SQIVND (reference sequence). This CDR3 comprises 14 residues.

The V call is TRBV6-4, the J call TRBJ2-2; D possibly corresponds to TRBD2 (6 bases). Per germline, CDR1 MRHNA and CDR2 SNTAGT. The CDR3 is 15 amino acids. V lost 5 bases, J lost 4 bases, and 14 bases lay in between. The CDR3 loop reads CASSLRSGRTGELFF. CDR3 bases: TGTGCCAGCAGTCTAAGAAGCGGGCGCACCGGGGAGCTGTTTTTT.

This clone was picked up a small number of times. The V gene is TRBV6-5, the J gene TRBJ2-3; D is possibly TRBD2 (6 bases). Germline CDR1 MNHEY, CDR2 SVGAGI. The CDR3 length is 13 residues. The ends were cut back, 6 bases at V and 1 base at J, with 8 bases in the middle. The DNA of the CDR3 is TGTGCCAGCAGAATAGCGGGCACAGATACGCAGTATTTT. This encodes CASRIAGTDTQYF.

The V gene is TRBV6-1, the J gene TRBJ2-7; perhaps D is TRBD1 or TRBD2 (5 bases each). CDR1 and CDR2 from the germline V gene are MNHNS and SASEGT. The CDR3 loop spans 9 amino acids. V was pared by 8 bases and J by 11 bases, with 10 bases between. The CDR3 loop reads CASGGLEYF. For the CDR3, the DNA is TGTGCCAGCGGGGGTTTAGAGTACTTC.

The CDR3 DNA reads TGTGCCAGCGAACGACGGGCTAACGTCTACGAGCAGTACTTC. Protein product: CASERRANVYEQYF. This sequence joins TRBV28 and TRBJ2-7; D not certain. This CDR3 contains 14 residues. Trimming shortened V by 8 bases and J by 3 bases, and 17 bases separated the two germline ends. Germline loops: CDR1 MDHEN, CDR2 SYDVKM.

The rearrangement joins TRBV27 to TRBJ2-7, with D possibly matching TRBD2 (6 bases). CDR1 is MNHEY and CDR2 is SMNVEV in the germline V gene (reference sequence). The germline V and J ends were trimmed by 3 bases and 1 base, with 10 bases remaining between them. The CDR3 totals 14 residues. CDR3 nucleotide sequence: TGTGCCAGCAGTTTGTTGGGAGGATCCTACGAGCAGTACTTC. Translating it yields CASSLLGGSYEQYF.

This chain links TRBV28 with TRBJ2-2; weak D call: TRBD2 (6 bases). CDR3 length: 15 amino acids. Per germline, CDR1 MDHEN and CDR2 SYDVKM. V was cut by 3 bases and J by 4 bases, with 12 bases left in between. CDR3 sequence: CASSFHGRSTGELFF. CDR3 coding DNA: TGTGCCAGCAGTTTCCACGGGAGATCCACCGGGGAGCTGTTTTTT.

The chain couples TRBV7-2 to TRBJ1-4, with D possibly matching TRBD1 (5 bases). The CDR3 is 15 residues long. V was clipped by 3 bases and J by 7 bases, with 15 bases between them. Germline V gives CDR1 SGHTA, CDR2 FQGNSA. DNA of the CDR3: TGTGCCAGCAGCTTCTCATGGGGGTCTGGTGAAAAACTGTTTTTT. Translation gives CASSFSWGSGEKLFF.

The J gene is TRBJ1-4, the V gene TRBV7-8; possibly TRBD1 for D (5 bases). Deletions cut 1 base from V and 2 bases from J, with 8 bases between. CDR3 length equals 15 residues. The germline V gene encodes CDR1 SGHVS and CDR2 FQNEAQ. CDR3 in DNA: TGTGCCAGCAGCTTAGTGGGGACGACTAATGAAAAACTGTTTTTT. Translated: CASSLVGTTNEKLFF.

This clone was seen just once. The CDR3 region has the DNA TGTGCCAGTGCCGACGGACATGGCCCTTACGAGCAGTACTTC. It yields the protein CASADGHGPYEQYF. The V gene is TRBV19, the J gene TRBJ2-7; tentatively, D is TRBD1 (5 bases). This CDR3 has 14 amino acids. Looked up from germline, CDR1 is LNHDA and CDR2 is SQIVND (reference sequence). V was clipped by 8 bases and J by 4 bases, with 18 bases between them.

The chain recombines TRBV7-3 with TRBJ2-1; D not resolved. The length of the CDR3 is 16 residues. Trimming removed 5 bases from V and 0 bases from J, with 14 bases in between. CDR1 and CDR2 (germline): SGHTA, FQGTGA. In nucleotides, the CDR3 is TGTGCCAGCAGCGACCCGCTCAAGAGCTCCTACAATGAGCAGTTCTTC. It codes for CASSDPLKSSYNEQFF.

The CDR3 sequence: CASSISAGGYGYTF. CDR3 nucleotides: TGTGCCAGTAGTATTTCCGCAGGGGGGTATGGCTACACCTTC. The chain uses TRBV19 and TRBJ1-2; 7 bases line up with TRBD1. After removal of 3 bases from V and 5 bases from J, the junction contained 6 bases not matched to a gene. The germline gives CDR1 LNHDA, CDR2 SQIVND (reference sequence). CDR3 size: 14 residues.

V usage is TRBV5-7 and J usage is TRBJ2-3; TRBD1 agrees at 10 bases. TRBV5-7 is given ORF status, its function remaining uncertain. The V and J ends lost 3 bases and 0 bases, in that order; junction bases with no gene match: 4. This CDR3 is built from 16 residues. The CDR3 here is CASSSRQGASTDTQYF. The CDR3 DNA is TGTGCCAGCAGCTCGCGACAGGGGGCCAGCACAGATACGCAGTATTTT.

This clone was detected only a few times. This chain uses TRBV4-1 with TRBJ1-5; the D gene is possibly TRBD1 (5 bases). Germline V gives CDR1 MGHRA, CDR2 YSYEKL. The V gene lost 1 base and the J gene lost 8 bases, with 15 bases spanning the gap. The CDR3 covers 15 residues. The CDR3 nucleotides are TGCGCCAGCAGCCAAGGGGGGGGATTTATTAAGCCCCAGCATTTT. Protein sequence: CASSQGGGFIKPQHF.

This clone has just a few counts. The chain recombines TRBV7-2 with TRBJ1-3; D remains ambiguous. Trimming left V 2 bases short and J 7 bases short, with 9 bases between. The CDR3 loop spans 13 amino acids. Germline lookup yields CDR1 SGHTA and CDR2 FQGNSA. The CDR3 nucleotides read TGTGCCAGCAGCTTACTCGGGGTCAACACCATATATTTT. Translation: CASSLLGVNTIYF.

J is TRBJ2-3 and V is TRBV7-2; TRBD1 agrees at 9 bases. V trimming: 6 bases; J trimming: 4 bases; junction bases outside the gene matches: 8. Germline assignment: CDR1 SGHTA and CDR2 FQGNSA. The CDR3 runs to 15 residues. CDR3 residues: CASRNTGGGADTQYF. The CDR3 nucleotides read TGTGCCAGCAGGAATACAGGGGGCGGCGCAGATACGCAGTATTTT.

The chain couples TRBV29-1 to TRBJ1-2, with D perhaps matching TRBD1 (5 bases). V was cut by 7 bases and J by 2 bases, with 14 bases left in between. This CDR3 is built from 13 residues. Germline-derived CDR1 and CDR2 are SQVTM and ANQGSEA. The CDR3 DNA sequence: TGCAGCGCGGGGAGGGGTCCGAACTATGGCTACACCTTC. Protein product: CSAGRGPNYGYTF. Looking up the rest from reference TRBV29-1 and TRBJ1-2 gives the full variable domain: SAVISQKPSRDICQRGTSLTIQCQVDSQVTMMFWYRQQPGQSLTLIATANQGSEATYESGFVIDKFPISRPNLTFSTLTVSNMSPEDSSIYLCSAGRGPNYGYTFGSGTRLTVV.

CDR3 sequence reads: CASSSGLAGGPQETQYF. DNA for the CDR3: TGTGCCAGCAGCTCAGGACTAGCGGGGGGACCGCAAGAGACCCAGTACTTC. This chain connects TRBV11-2 to TRBJ2-5, with 14 bases fitting TRBD2. The length of the CDR3 is 17 residues. Germline V lookup: CDR1 SGHAT, CDR2 FQNNGV. With 4 bases clipped from V and 2 bases from J, the junction kept 6 bases outside the gene matches.

This chain uses TRBV6-6 with TRBJ2-1; possibly TRBD1 or TRBD2 for D (5 bases each). The CDR3 has 16 amino acids. Per germline, CDR1 MNHNY and CDR2 SVGAGI (reference sequence). Deletions cut 6 bases from V and 1 base from J, with 16 bases between. The CDR3 region has the DNA TGTGCCAGCAGGCAGAACCGGGGCCCGTCCTACAATGAGCAGTTCTTC. Translation gives CASRQNRGPSYNEQFF.

The chain joins TRBV12-5 to TRBJ2-7; the D is unclear. This CDR3 has 11 amino acids. The germline CDR1 and CDR2 sequences are LGHNT and FRNRAP. V lost 0 bases to trimming and J lost 3 bases, with 0 bases between them. The CDR3 protein is CASGLVYEQYF. The DNA for the CDR3 is TGTGCTAGTGGTTTGGTCTACGAGCAGTACTTC.

The table lists this clone with a few counts. The J gene is TRBJ1-1, the V gene TRBV19; D gene unclear. The V gene lost 3 bases and the J gene lost 4 bases, with 9 bases spanning the gap. The CDR3 contains 13 residues. Germline V lookup: CDR1 LNHDA, CDR2 SQIVND (reference sequence). The CDR3 is CASSISVSTEAFF. CDR3 sequence (DNA): TGTGCCAGTAGTATTAGTGTAAGCACTGAAGCTTTCTTT.

In this sample, this clone turned up a few times. V is TRBV30 and J is TRBJ2-7, with D perhaps TRBD2 (6 bases). The germline V gene has CDR1 GTSNPN and CDR2 SVGIG (reference sequence). V lost 2 bases, J lost 0 bases, and 14 bases lay in between. The CDR3 has 15 residues. The DNA of the CDR3 is TGTGCCTGGAGTCCCCGGAGGGGAAGCTCCTACGAGCAGTACTTC. Its translation: CAWSPRRGSSYEQYF.